This record concerns one T cell receptor (beta chain) sequence. With 3 bases removed from V and 5 bases from J, the gap between germline ends came to 11 bases. CDR3 length: 14 amino acids. CDR1 and CDR2 (germline): SEHNR, FQNEAQ (reference sequence). This entry is derived from a study of cytomegalovirus exposure and HLA in healthy donors. The study drew the donors from its approximately 110-subject validation cohort, separate from the roughly 670-subject first cohort. Sequenced by immunoSEQ multiplex PCR; TCRdb stores in-frame clones only, minus some. This sample has roughly 60,000 clones, with approximately 96% found just once.

The chain carries TRBV7-9 and TRBJ1-5; D is unclear. The clonotype was recovered from a man aged 18 to 29 in good health and CMV-seronegative. Sequenced input: PBMCs. The CDR3 sequence: CASSLGGIDQPQHF. For the CDR3, the DNA is TGTGCCAGCAGCTTGGGAGGTATCGATCAGCCCCAGCATTTT.